This T cell receptor beta chain was obtained from a study of CD8 T cells in Susac syndrome. The CDR3 length is 17 residues. Deletions cut 1 base from V and 0 bases from J, with 16 bases between. Germline CDR1 is DFQATT and CDR2 is SNEGSKA (reference sequence). Random hexamers were used to reverse transcribe 0.5 to 1 ug of RNA. TCRdb re-analysed the immunoSEQ multiplex PCR reads in MiXCR, keeping a single row per CDR3 protein. This sample has about 140,000 distinct CDR3 sequences; approximately 95% occur once, and the top ten carry over 0.09%. The chain links TRBV20-1 to TRBJ1-3; D call uncertain. This TCR derives from a human donor with multiple sclerosis. The sequenced sample consisted of CD4+ T cells from PBMCs. The CDR3 DNA reads TGCAGTGCTAGAGCGGGCGGATCAGGAGTCTCTGGAAACACCATATATTTT. Protein product: CSARAGGSGVSGNTIYF.